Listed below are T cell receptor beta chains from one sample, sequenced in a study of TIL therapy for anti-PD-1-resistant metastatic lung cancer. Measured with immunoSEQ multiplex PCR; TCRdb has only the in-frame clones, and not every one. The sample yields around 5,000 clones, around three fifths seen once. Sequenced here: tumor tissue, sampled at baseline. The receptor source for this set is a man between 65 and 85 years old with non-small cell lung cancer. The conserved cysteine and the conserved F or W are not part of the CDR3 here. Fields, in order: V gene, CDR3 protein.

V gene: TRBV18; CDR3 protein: ASSPPRVAGVTNTDTQY
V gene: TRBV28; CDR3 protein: ASSLVGSRANIQY
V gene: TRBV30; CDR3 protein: AWSVLPGSEAF
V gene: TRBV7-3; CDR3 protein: ASSLVGTGVTGELF
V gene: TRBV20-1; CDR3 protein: SALFDTQY
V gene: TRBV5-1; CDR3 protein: ASSQTPGLAGAHGELF
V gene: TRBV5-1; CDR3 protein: ASSLDGTSGNTQY
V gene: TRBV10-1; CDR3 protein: ASSEAGRDEQY
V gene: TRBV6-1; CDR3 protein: ASRQGFGGNTIY
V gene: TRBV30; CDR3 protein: AWSPRGTPTRGYSNQPQH
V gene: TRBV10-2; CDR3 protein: ASRSTSGRPDTQY
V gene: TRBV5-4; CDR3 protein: ASSRGTGGGNYNEQF
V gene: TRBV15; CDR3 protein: ATSRVGSGRAVY
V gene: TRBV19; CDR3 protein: ASRDRGSTDTQY